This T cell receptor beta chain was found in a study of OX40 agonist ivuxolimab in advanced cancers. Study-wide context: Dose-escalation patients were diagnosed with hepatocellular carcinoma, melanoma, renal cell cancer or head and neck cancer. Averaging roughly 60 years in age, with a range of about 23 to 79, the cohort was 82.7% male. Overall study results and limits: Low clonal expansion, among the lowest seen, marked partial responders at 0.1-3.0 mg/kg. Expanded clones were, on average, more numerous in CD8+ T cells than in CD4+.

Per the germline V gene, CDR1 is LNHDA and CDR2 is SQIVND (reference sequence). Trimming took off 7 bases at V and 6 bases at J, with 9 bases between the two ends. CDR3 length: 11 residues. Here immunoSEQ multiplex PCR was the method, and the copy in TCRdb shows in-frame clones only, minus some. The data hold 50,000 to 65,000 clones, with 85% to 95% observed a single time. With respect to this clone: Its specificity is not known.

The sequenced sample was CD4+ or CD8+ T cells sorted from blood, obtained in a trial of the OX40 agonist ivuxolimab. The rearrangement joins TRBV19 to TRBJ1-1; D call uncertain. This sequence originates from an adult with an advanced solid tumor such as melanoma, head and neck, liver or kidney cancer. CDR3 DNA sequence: TGTGCCAGTACGTTCGGGGCTGAAGCTTTCTTT. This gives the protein CASTFGAEAFF.